One sample yielded the 27 T cell receptor beta chains listed below, sequenced in a study of breast tumors, draining lymph nodes, adjacent tissues. One entry per CDR3 protein, called by TCRdb with MiXCR from the multiplex PCR reads. Seen here are about 180,000 distinct CDR3 sequences, 33% observed once, and the top ten hold less than 4%. Breast cancer patients provided tissue from their axillary draining lymph nodes. Sequenced input: axillary lymph node tissue. Every receptor here comes from a female donor with breast cancer. Some clones in this sample may be carry-over from other donors' samples.

This clonotype was found once. The J gene is TRBJ1-2, the V gene TRBV4-1; D not certain. Looked up from germline, CDR1 is MGHRA and CDR2 is YSYEKL. The CDR3 contains 12 residues. Trimming removed 4 bases from V and 8 bases from J, with 11 bases in between. The CDR3 coding sequence is TGCGCCAGCAGCCGGGCCTACGGGGGCTACACCTTC. Its translation is CASSRAYGGYTF.

The chain links TRBV30 to TRBJ2-6; tentatively, D is TRBD2 (7 bases). The ends were cut back, 0 bases at V and 4 bases at J, with 16 bases in the middle. There are 17 residues in the CDR3. Germline CDR1 and CDR2: GTSNPN and SVGIG (reference sequence). CDR3 loop: CAWSVGGGGGGANVLTF. Written as DNA, the CDR3 is TGTGCCTGGAGTGTAGGAGGGGGGGGCGGCGGGGCCAACGTCCTGACTTTC.

The table lists this clonotype with many counts. V is TRBV6-6 and J is TRBJ1-3, with TRBD1 matching over 9 bases. This CDR3 spans 16 amino acids. Trimming removed 7 bases from V and 2 bases from J; junction bases left unmatched: 9. Looked up from germline, CDR1 is MNHNY and CDR2 is SVGAGI (reference sequence). As DNA, the CDR3 is TGTGCCAGCACCCCGACAGGGGGTAGGACTGGAAACACCATATATTTT. This gives the protein CASTPTGGRTGNTIYF.

The chain joins TRBV19 to TRBJ1-2, with a weak D call TRBD1 (6 bases). Germline CDR1 and CDR2: LNHDA and SQIVND (reference sequence). Trimming took off 5 bases at V and 8 bases at J, with 21 bases between the two ends. This CDR3 is built from 15 residues. The CDR3 spells CASSAWIQGGYGYTF. As DNA, the CDR3 is TGTGCCAGTAGTGCTTGGATACAGGGTGGCTACGGCTACACCTTC.

This clonotype has a count of ten or more. The V call is TRBV30, the J call TRBJ1-2; 7 positions match TRBD1. In germline, CDR1 is GTSNPN, CDR2 SVGIG (reference sequence). The length of the CDR3 is 15 residues. Germline trimming cut 3 bases from V and 7 bases from J; bases unmatched to any gene: 14. The CDR3 DNA follows: TGTGCCTGGAGCTTCGTGGGGGGCAGGGGGGCTGGCTACACCTTC. Amino acids: CAWSFVGGRGAGYTF.

At least ten counts were recorded for this clonotype. The CDR3 DNA follows: TGTGCCAGCAGGCTGGCTAGGGGGGCGTACAATGAGCAGTTCTTC. It translates to CASRLARGAYNEQFF. The V and J genes are TRBV6-5 and TRBJ2-1; perhaps D is TRBD1 or TRBD2 (6 bases each). Germline loops: CDR1 MNHEY, CDR2 SVGAGI. This CDR3 comprises 15 residues. Trimming shortened V by 6 bases and J by 4 bases, and 16 bases separated the two germline ends.

The chain is built from TRBV5-4 and TRBJ1-1; a weak D match, TRBD1 (6 bases). V lost 10 bases, J lost 7 bases, and 20 bases lay in between. The CDR3 sequence is 13 residues long. Germline-derived CDR1 and CDR2 are SGHNT and YYREEE (reference sequence). The CDR3 reads CAYRGGGASEAFF. As DNA, the CDR3 is TGTGCCTACAGAGGAGGGGGGGCCAGTGAAGCTTTCTTT.

This clonotype appeared many times. V is TRBV12-3 or TRBV12-4 and J is TRBJ1-2, with D uncertain. The germline V and J ends were trimmed by 3 bases and 7 bases, with 12 bases remaining between them. This CDR3 has 13 amino acids. CDR3 sequence: CASSFQSYSGYTF. CDR3 coding DNA: TGTGCCAGCAGTTTCCAGAGTTACTCTGGCTACACCTTC.

Notes on this clonotype: It may be a read error: a sequence one base away is much more abundant. This chain joins TRBV29-1 and TRBJ2-1; 7 bases map to TRBD2. Germline V gene lookup returns CDR1 SQVTM and CDR2 ANQGSEA. The CDR3 is 14 residues long. Germline trimming cut 7 bases from V and 0 bases from J; bases unmatched to any gene: 6. CDR3 residues: CSAERDSSYNEQFF. The CDR3 DNA reads as TGCAGCGCGGAGCGGGATAGCTCCTACAATGAGCAGTTCTTC.

This clonotype was counted only a few times. This may be a read error, as it is one base from a much larger clone. The V and J genes are TRBV11-3 and TRBJ2-1; the D call may be TRBD1 or TRBD2 (5 bases each). Per the germline V gene, CDR1 is SGHNT and CDR2 is YENEEA. Trimming removed 3 bases from V and 6 bases from J, with 18 bases in between. The CDR3 runs to 16 residues. Here the CDR3 reads CASSLGPGPVGNEQFF. CDR3 nucleotide sequence: TGTGCCAGCAGCTTGGGACCGGGACCAGTGGGCAATGAGCAGTTCTTC.

This clonotype has a count of ten or more. The chain combines TRBV7-9 with TRBJ2-2; no reliable D call. The length of the CDR3 is 12 residues. V was pared by 3 bases and J by 4 bases, with 3 bases between. The germline gives CDR1 SEHNR, CDR2 FQNEAQ (reference sequence). The CDR3 sequence is CASSFSTGELFF. The CDR3 DNA reads as TGTGCCAGCAGCTTCAGCACCGGGGAGCTGTTTTTT.

There are many counts of this clonotype. The rearrangement links TRBV7-9 to TRBJ2-2; 11 positions match TRBD2. Germline loops: CDR1 SEHNR, CDR2 FQNEAQ (reference sequence). The CDR3 consists of 15 residues. V lost 8 bases, J lost 7 bases, and 9 bases stayed unmatched. The CDR3 sequence is CASGIAGGPNGELFF. CDR3 coding DNA: TGTGCCAGCGGAATAGCGGGAGGGCCTAACGGGGAGCTGTTTTTT. Drawing the rest from reference TRBV7-9 and TRBJ2-2, the complete variable domain is DTGVSQNPRHKITKRGQNVTFRCDPISEHNRLYWYRQTLGQGPEFLTYFQNEAQLEKSRLLSDRFSAERPKGSFSTLEIQRTEQGDSAMYLCASGIAGGPNGELFFGEGSRLTVL.

In its sample, this clonotype was seen once. V and J are TRBV7-2 and TRBJ2-1; 11 nucleotides match TRBD2. Germline CDR1 reads SGHTA; CDR2 reads FQGNSA. The CDR3 has 15 amino acids. Germline trimming cut 7 bases from V and 8 bases from J; bases unmatched to any gene: 10. CDR3 nucleotide sequence: TGTGCCAGCAAATTAGCGGGAGGGTTTAGGTATGAGCAGTTCTTC. It is translated as CASKLAGGFRYEQFF.

The CDR3 region has the DNA TGTGCCAGCAGCTTAAAAGGACCAGCGAAGTTCTTC. This gives the protein CASSLKGPAKFF. This chain links TRBV5-5 with TRBJ2-1; no firm D call. The CDR3 sequence is 12 residues long. Germline loops: CDR1 SGHKS, CDR2 YYEKEE (reference sequence). V was cut by 2 bases and J by 14 bases, with 14 bases left in between.

Details on this clonotype: The junction differs from germline at one of its ends, possibly a read error. The rearrangement joins TRBV12-3 or TRBV12-4 to TRBJ2-5, with 7 positions matching TRBD1. The CDR3 has 15 residues. Here the CDR3 DNA reads TGTGCCAGCACTTTAAGGGGGCAACCCCAAGAGACCCAGTACTTC. Protein product: CASTLRGQPQETQYF.

This clonotype has ten or more counts. CDR3 sequence (DNA): TGTGCCAGCAGGAGGGTCTACGAGCAGTACTTC. Its translation is CASRRVYEQYF. The chain combines TRBV25-1 with TRBJ2-7; D is possibly TRBD2 (5 bases). Trimming took off 6 bases at V and 3 bases at J, with 6 bases between the two ends. The V gene's germline CDR1 is MGHDK and CDR2 SYGVNS. This CDR3 region has 11 residues.

This clonotype was counted many times. This chain links TRBV7-8 with TRBJ2-1; 11 nucleotides align to TRBD2. The J segment lost 8 bases and the V segment lost 5 bases, leaving 8 bases of the junction unmatched. Germline assignment: CDR1 SGHVS and CDR2 FQNEAQ. The CDR3 sequence is 15 residues long. The CDR3 nucleotides read TGTGCCAGCAGCCAGACTAGCGGGAAATGGTATGAGCAGTTCTTC. Its translation is CASSQTSGKWYEQFF.

This clonotype was detected ten times or more. J is TRBJ2-7 and V is TRBV12-3 or TRBV12-4; 12 positions agree with TRBD2. V trimming: 7 bases; J trimming: 3 bases; junction bases outside the gene matches: 4. This CDR3 is built from 14 residues. This chain's CDR3 is CASNLAGGRYEQYF. The CDR3 DNA is TGTGCCAGCAATCTAGCGGGAGGGCGCTACGAGCAGTACTTC.

This clonotype was found many times. This chain links TRBV30 with TRBJ1-2, with D uncertain. Germline CDR1 reads GTSNPN; CDR2 reads SVGIG (reference sequence). Deletions cut 2 bases from V and 8 bases from J, with 15 bases between. CDR3 length: 13 residues. The CDR3 DNA reads TGTGCCTGGAGTTTCGGGCTCGACGGGGGCTACACCTTC. Protein product: CAWSFGLDGGYTF.

Notes on this clonotype: Germline and junction disagree at one end, which may indicate a read error. V usage is TRBV5-1 and J usage is TRBJ2-7, with D perhaps TRBD1 or TRBD2 (7 bases each). The germline CDR1 and CDR2 sequences are SGHRS and YFSETQ. The CDR3 runs 16 residues. CDR3 sequence reads: CASSSRGGQSSCEQYF. The CDR3 DNA sequence: TGCGCCAGCAGCTCTAGGGGGGGACAGAGCTCCTGCGAGCAGTACTTC.

The chain has TRBV19 and TRBJ1-2; no definite D call. Germline CDR1 is LNHDA and CDR2 is SQIVND (reference sequence). Trimming left V 1 base short and J 8 bases short, with 11 bases between. The CDR3 covers 13 residues. The CDR3 nucleotides read TGTGCCAGTAGTATAGGCCAGGTCCTGGGCTACACCTTC. Translated, it gives CASSIGQVLGYTF.

With respect to this clonotype: A junction end diverges from the germline sequence, so it may reflect a read error. The chain carries TRBV7-3 and TRBJ1-6, with TRBD1 matching over 9 bases. Germline V gene sequence: CDR1 SGHTA, CDR2 FQGTGA. The CDR3 contains 19 residues. The CDR3 DNA sequence: TGCGCCAGCAGCTTGGCCAACGGACAGGGGATCTCCTATCACTCACCCCTCCACTTT. Its protein product is CASSLANGQGISYHSPLHF.

This chain connects TRBV28 to TRBJ1-2; TRBD1 might be the D (5 bases). Germline-derived CDR1 and CDR2 are MDHEN and SYDVKM. V was cut by 6 bases and J by 4 bases, with 12 bases left in between. The CDR3 is 13 residues long. The CDR3 protein is CASRQDSSYGYTF. CDR3 nucleotide sequence: TGTGCCAGCAGACAAGACAGTTCCTATGGCTACACCTTC.

This clonotype occurred once. V usage is TRBV6-1 and J usage is TRBJ2-7; TRBD2 aligns across 10 bases. CDR3 length: 17 amino acids. Germline CDR1 is MNHNS and CDR2 is SASEGT. V gave up 7 bases and J gave up 9 bases; unmatched junction bases: 21. The CDR3, as DNA: TGTGCCAGCAACGGACTAGCGGCTCAGAGCTCCCACATCGCGCAGTACTTC. It is translated as CASNGLAAQSSHIAQYF.

This clonotype was found many times. This sequence joins TRBV4-2 and TRBJ1-6; no definite D call. Germline assignment: CDR1 LGHNA and CDR2 YNFKEQ. V was clipped by 0 bases and J by 8 bases, with 5 bases between them. This CDR3 has 13 residues. For the CDR3, the DNA is TGTGCCAGCAGCCAAGACACGCATTCACCCCTCCACTTT. This codes for CASSQDTHSPLHF.

This clonotype was counted many times. The J gene is TRBJ1-6, the V gene TRBV4-1, with D hard to call. V was cut by 4 bases and J by 9 bases, with 22 bases left in between. The CDR3 length is 17 residues. Germline-derived CDR1 and CDR2 are MGHRA and YSYEKL. CDR3 DNA: TGCGCCAGCAGCCCGAGGACCGGGCTGAAGGTGGGTTCACCCCTCCACTTT. It is translated as CASSPRTGLKVGSPLHF.

This clonotype was observed a single time. The rearrangement uses TRBV20-1 and TRBJ2-5; TRBD1 matches at 12 bases. The CDR3 contains 18 residues. CDR1 DFQATT and CDR2 SNEGSKA come from the germline V gene (reference sequence). CDR3 in DNA: TGCGGCGCTTCGACTGAGTGGGGCGGGGGACAGGGGGCTGAGACCCAGTACTTC. This gives the protein CGASTEWGGGQGAETQYF.